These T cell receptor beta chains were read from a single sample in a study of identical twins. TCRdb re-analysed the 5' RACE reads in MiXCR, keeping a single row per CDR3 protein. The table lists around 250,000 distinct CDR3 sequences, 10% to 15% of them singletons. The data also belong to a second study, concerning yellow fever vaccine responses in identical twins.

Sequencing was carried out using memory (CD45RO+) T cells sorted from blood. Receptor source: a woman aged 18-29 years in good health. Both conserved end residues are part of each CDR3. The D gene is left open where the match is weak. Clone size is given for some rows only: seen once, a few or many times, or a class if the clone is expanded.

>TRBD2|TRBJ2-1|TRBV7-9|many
TGTGCCAGCAGCTTAGGGACTAGCGGGAACAATGAGCAGTTCTTC
CASSLGTSGNNEQFF
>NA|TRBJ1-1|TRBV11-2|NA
TGTGCCAGCAGATATGGATTGAACACTGAAGCTTTCTTT
CASRYGLNTEAFF
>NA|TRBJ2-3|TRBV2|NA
TGTGCCAGCAGCGCACTCCCCGGCCTCGAAGATACGCAGTATTTT
CASSALPGLEDTQYF
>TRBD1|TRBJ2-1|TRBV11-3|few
TGTGCCAGCAGCCCACAGGGGTTGGGCAATGAGCAGTTCTTC
CASSPQGLGNEQFF
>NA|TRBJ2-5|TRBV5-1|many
TGCGCCAGCAGCTTGAAGTCCCTGGGTCGTTATGGCGGACCTCAAGAGACCCAGTACTTC
CASSLKSLGRYGGPQETQYF
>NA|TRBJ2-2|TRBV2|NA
TGTGCCAGCAGTCGGGGGCCTGGGGCTATTAGTCCCGGGGAGCTGTTTTTT
CASSRGPGAISPGELFF
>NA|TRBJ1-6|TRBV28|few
TGTGCCACCTCCCGCTCCTCTTATTCACCCCTCCACTTT
CATSRSSYSPLHF
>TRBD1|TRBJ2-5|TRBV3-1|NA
TGTGCCAGCAGCCTCCGGACAGGGGGGAAGGGGGAGACCCAGTACTTC
CASSLRTGGKGETQYF
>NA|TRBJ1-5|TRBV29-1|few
TGCAGCGTTGCGATGGGGATGGATAGCAATCAGCCCCAGCATTTT
CSVAMGMDSNQPQHF
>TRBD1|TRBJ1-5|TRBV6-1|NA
TGTGCCAGCAGTGAATGGGTACAGGGGGCGCGGGGGAGCAATCAGCCCCAGCATTTT
CASSEWVQGARGSNQPQHF
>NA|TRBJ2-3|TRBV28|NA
TGTGCCAGCAGGAGAACTAGCACAGATACGCAGTATTTT
CASRRTSTDTQYF
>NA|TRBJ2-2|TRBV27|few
TGTGCCAGCATCTCTGGAGGGGGCCGTTCGAACACCGGGGAGCTGTTTTTT
CASISGGGRSNTGELFF
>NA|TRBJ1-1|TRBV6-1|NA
TGTGCCAGCAGTGGGGAGTGGGGGACTGAAGCTTTCTTT
CASSGEWGTEAFF
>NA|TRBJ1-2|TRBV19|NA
TGTGCCAGTAGTATGGCCAGGGTGGATGGCTACACCTTC
CASSMARVDGYTF
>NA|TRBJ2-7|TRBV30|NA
TGTGCCTGGAAACGAGCCCGAGGCTACGAGCAGTACTTC
CAWKRARGYEQYF
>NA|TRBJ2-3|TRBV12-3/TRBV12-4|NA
TGTGCCAGCAGTCCCGAGGGGCGGGGTGGAGATACGCAGTATTTT
CASSPEGRGGDTQYF
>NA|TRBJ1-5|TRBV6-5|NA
TGTGCCAGCAGTTACTCAAGCAGGGTGGGCAATCAGCCCCAGCATTTT
CASSYSSRVGNQPQHF
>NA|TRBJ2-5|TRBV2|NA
TGTGCCAGCAGTGAAGCGGTAGAGACCCAGTACTTC
CASSEAVETQYF
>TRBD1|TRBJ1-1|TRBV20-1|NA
TGCAGTGCTAGAGATGGGACAGGGGCCCTGAACACTGAAGCTTTCTTT
CSARDGTGALNTEAFF
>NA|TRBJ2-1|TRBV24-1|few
TGTGCCACCAGTGATTTGCGGGTGGGAGAGGGAAATGAGCAGTTCTTC
CATSDLRVGEGNEQFF
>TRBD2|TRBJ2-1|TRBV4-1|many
TGCGCCAGCAGATTAGCGGGAGGTCACAATGAGCAGTTCTTC
CASRLAGGHNEQFF
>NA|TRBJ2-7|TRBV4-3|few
TGCGCCAGCAGCCAGGAAAAAACAGGGATCCACTACGAGCAGTACTTC
CASSQEKTGIHYEQYF
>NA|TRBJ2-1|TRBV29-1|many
TGCAGCGGCGGGTCCTCCTACAATGAGCAGTTCTTC
CSGGSSYNEQFF
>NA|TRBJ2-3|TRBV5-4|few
TGTGCCAGCAGCTCGCTCGGACTTGCAGATACGCAGTATTTT
CASSSLGLADTQYF
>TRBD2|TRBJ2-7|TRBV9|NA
TGTGCCAGCAGCGCTCAAGCGGGGGGACCGAGCTCCTACGAGCAGTACTTC
CASSAQAGGPSSYEQYF
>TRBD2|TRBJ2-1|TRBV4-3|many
TGTGCCAGCAGCCCCGGGACTAGCGGGTACAATGAGCAGTTCTTC
CASSPGTSGYNEQFF
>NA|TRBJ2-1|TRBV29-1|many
TGCAGCTCCGGGACCTACAATGAGCAGTTCTTC
CSSGTYNEQFF
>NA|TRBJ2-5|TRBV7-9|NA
TGTGCCAGCAGCTTCTCAGTCGTAAGGGGGGACCAGTACTTC
CASSFSVVRGDQYF
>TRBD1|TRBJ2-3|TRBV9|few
TGTGCCAGCAGCAGAACCGGGACAGGGGGCACAGATACGCAGTATTTT
CASSRTGTGGTDTQYF
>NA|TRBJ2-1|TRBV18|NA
TGTGCCAGCTCACCACGGGGGAACTTCTTCGAGCAGTTCTTC
CASSPRGNFFEQFF
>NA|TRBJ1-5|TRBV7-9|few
TGTGCCAGCAGCTCTGATTTCCAGCCCCAGCATTTT
CASSSDFQPQHF
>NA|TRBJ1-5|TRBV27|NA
TGTGCCAGCAGCCCCCTGGGGGTTTATCAGCCCCAGCATTTT
CASSPLGVYQPQHF
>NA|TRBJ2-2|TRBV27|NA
TGTGCCAGCAGCTCATCGGGGTTCACCGGGGAGCTGTTTTTT
CASSSSGFTGELFF
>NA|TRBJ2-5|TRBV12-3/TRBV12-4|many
TGTGCCAGCAGTTTATATGAGACCCAGTACTTC
CASSLYETQYF
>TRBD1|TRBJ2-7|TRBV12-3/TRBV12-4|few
TGTGCCAGCAGCTCCCTAGGACAGGGAAAATCCTACGAGCAGTACTTC
CASSSLGQGKSYEQYF
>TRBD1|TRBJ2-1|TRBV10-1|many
TGCGCCAGCAGTGAGTCAGGGACAGGGAGGAAGGATGAGCAGTTCTTC
CASSESGTGRKDEQFF
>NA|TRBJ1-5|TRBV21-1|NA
TGTGCCAGCAGCAAAGGACGGACAGGGAAGGAAAGCAATCAGCCCCAGCATTTT
CASSKGRTGKESNQPQHF
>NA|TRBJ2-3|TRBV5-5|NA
TGTGCCAGCAGCTTAAGTGGGGGGCCGGATACGCAGTATTTT
CASSLSGGPDTQYF
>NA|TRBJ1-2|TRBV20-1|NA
TGCAGTGCTAGTCGAGGGGAGGAGGGCTACACCTTC
CSASRGEEGYTF
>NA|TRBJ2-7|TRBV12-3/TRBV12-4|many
TGTGCCAGCAGTTTTAGCAGCGAGCAGTACTTC
CASSFSSEQYF
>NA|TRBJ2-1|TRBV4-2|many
TGTGCCAGCAGCCCTCATCCCGGAATACACCAGTTCTTC
CASSPHPGIHQFF
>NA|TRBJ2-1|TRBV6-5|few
TGTGCCAGCAGTTACAACCATAGGACGCTTAACAATGAGCAGTTCTTC
CASSYNHRTLNNEQFF
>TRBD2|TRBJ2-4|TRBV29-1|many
TGCAGCGTTCGGGGGGGGACGAGCAAAAACATTCAGTACTTC
CSVRGGTSKNIQYF
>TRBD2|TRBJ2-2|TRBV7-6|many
TGTGCCAGCAGCTCTCTAGCGGGGGTGAACACCGGGGAGCTGTTTTTT
CASSSLAGVNTGELFF
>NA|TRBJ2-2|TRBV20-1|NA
TGCAGTGCTAGGGTAGCGGAGACGGTCACCGGGGAGCTGTTTTTT
CSARVAETVTGELFF
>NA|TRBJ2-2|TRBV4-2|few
TGTGCCAGCAGCCAATCGGGGGGCGTCGGGGAGCTGTTTTTT
CASSQSGGVGELFF
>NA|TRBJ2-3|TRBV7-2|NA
TGTGCCAGCAGCCCCAGTGGGGTTGGACGCACAGATACGCAGTATTTT
CASSPSGVGRTDTQYF
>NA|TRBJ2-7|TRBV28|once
TGTGCCAGCAGTTATGGGGGTGACGAGCAGTACTTC
CASSYGGDEQYF
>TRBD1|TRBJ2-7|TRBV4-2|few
TGTGCCAGCAGCCAAGAGGGAGGGACAGGGGGCAACGAGCAGTACTTC
CASSQEGGTGGNEQYF
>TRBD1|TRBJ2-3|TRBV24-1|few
TGTGCCACCAGTGATAACCGGGACAGGTCAGATACGCAGTATTTT
CATSDNRDRSDTQYF
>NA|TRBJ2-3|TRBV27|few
TGTGCCAGCGGGGGGAAGAGGGGAGGGGGAGATACGCAGTATTTT
CASGGKRGGGDTQYF
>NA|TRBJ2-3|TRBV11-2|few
TGTGCCAGCAGCCAAATTCCTAGCACAGATACGCAGTATTTT
CASSQIPSTDTQYF
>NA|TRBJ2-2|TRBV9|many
TGTGCCAGCAGCGCCAGGACCTACACCGGGGAGCTGTTTTTT
CASSARTYTGELFF
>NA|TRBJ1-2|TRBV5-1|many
TGCGCCAGCAGCTTGAGTGGGGGAAACTATGGCTACACCTTC
CASSLSGGNYGYTF
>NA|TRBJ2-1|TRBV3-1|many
TGTGCCAGCAGCCAAGAGGCCAGCCCCTACAATGAGCAGTTCTTC
CASSQEASPYNEQFF
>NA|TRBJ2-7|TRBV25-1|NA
TGTGCCAGCAGTGAAGACACGTCCCAAGGCGAGCAGTACTTC
CASSEDTSQGEQYF
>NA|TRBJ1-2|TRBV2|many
TGTGCCAGCGGGGTGGAAGGCTACACCTTC
CASGVEGYTF